Below, 25 T cell receptor beta chains from the same sample are listed, as sequenced in a study of blood T cell repertoires in COVID-19. Here immunoSEQ multiplex PCR was the method, and the copy in TCRdb shows in-frame clones only, minus some. The sample carries about 260,000 clones, around 87% recorded once. Sample: peripheral blood. The receptors originated from a woman aged 40 to 50 who had recovered from COVID-19.

The chain uses TRBV9 and TRBJ1-3; 7 nucleotides line up with TRBD1. V lost 0 bases and J lost 2; bases outside the gene matches: 2. Germline CDR1 SGDLS, CDR2 YYNGEE. There are 15 residues in the CDR3. DNA for the CDR3: TGTGCCAGCAGCGTAGATCAGGGGGCTGGAAACACCATATATTTT. Translation: CASSVDQGAGNTIYF.

The chain employs TRBV6-2 or TRBV6-3 and TRBJ1-1, with 8 bases matching TRBD1. J lost 6 bases, V lost 6 bases, and 12 bases had no gene match. The CDR3 is 15 residues long. Germline assignment: CDR1 MNHEY and CDR2 SVGEGT. The CDR3 here is CASSHGSGGAPEAFF. The CDR3 nucleotides are TGTGCCAGCAGCCACGGGTCAGGGGGCGCCCCTGAAGCTTTCTTT.

As for this clone: Other DNA sequences in the sample encode the same CDR3. V gene TRBV5-1 combines with J gene TRBJ1-1, with D unresolved. V dropped 2 bases and J dropped 1 base, with 6 bases sitting between them. The germline V gene encodes CDR1 SGHRS and CDR2 YFSETQ. The CDR3 sequence is 13 residues long. CDR3: CASSFAGNTEAFF. CDR3 bases: TGCGCCAGCAGCTTCGCGGGGAACACTGAAGCTTTCTTT. The full variable domain, completed using reference TRBV5-1 and TRBJ1-1, is KAGVTQTPRYLIKTRGQQVTLSCSPISGHRSVSWYQQTPGQGLQFLFEYFSETQRNKGNFPGRFSGRQFSNSRSEMNVSTLELGDSALYLCASSFAGNTEAFFGQGTRLTVV.

Only a few counts were recorded for this clone. The chain has TRBV12-3 or TRBV12-4 and TRBJ1-2, with unresolved D. V lost 4 bases and J lost 2, with 5 bases in between. The CDR3 spans 12 residues. DNA of the CDR3: TGTGCCAGCAGTTACGAGAACTATGGCTACACCTTC. Translating gives CASSYENYGYTF.

The chain combines TRBV7-9 with TRBJ1-1; D ambiguous. This CDR3 is built from 12 residues. From germline, CDR1 is SEHNR and CDR2 FQNEAQ (reference sequence). V was clipped by 5 bases and J by 10 bases, with 14 bases between them. The CDR3 nucleotides read TGTGCCAGCAGCCCTCGCGGGCGTGGAGCTTTCTTT. This codes for CASSPRGRGAFF.

The chain links TRBV5-1 to TRBJ2-3; TRBD2 is a possible D gene (5 bases). Germline values: CDR1 SGHRS, CDR2 YFSETQ. The CDR3 is 14 residues long. Trimming shortened V by 5 bases and J by 1 base, and 11 bases separated the two germline ends. CDR3 nucleotide sequence: TGCGCCAGCAGTCTGGAGGCGGGCACAGATACGCAGTATTTT. Its protein is CASSLEAGTDTQYF.

This sequence joins TRBV24-1 and TRBJ2-2, with 7 nucleotides matching TRBD1. This CDR3 has 14 residues. Per the germline V gene, CDR1 is KGHDR and CDR2 is SFDVKD. The V and J ends lost 5 bases and 5 bases, in that order; junction bases with no gene match: 4. CDR3 nucleotide sequence: TGTGCCACCAGTGGGGCAGGGGGTACCGGGGAGCTGTTTTTT. Its protein is CATSGAGGTGELFF.

This clone is a singleton in its sample. This sequence joins TRBV9 and TRBJ2-5; 9 bases are shared with TRBD2. This CDR3 contains 17 residues. V trimming: 0 bases; J trimming: 1 base; junction bases outside the gene matches: 7. Germline V gene lookup returns CDR1 SGDLS and CDR2 YYNGEE. DNA for the CDR3: TGTGCCAGCAGCGTAGCTATTGGCGGGGGGGGCCAAGAGACCCAGTACTTC. It encodes CASSVAIGGGGQETQYF. The entire variable domain, with the rest obtained from reference TRBV9 and TRBJ2-5, is as follows: DSGVTQTPKHLITATGQRVTLRCSPRSGDLSVYWYQQSLDQGLQFLIQYYNGEERAKGNILERFSAQQFPDLHSELNLSSLELGDSALYFCASSVAIGGGGQETQYFGPGTRLLVL.

The rearrangement uses TRBV30 and TRBJ1-1; D is undetermined. The CDR3 runs to 14 residues. V was shortened by 4 bases and J by 0 bases, with 12 bases between the two germline ends. The germline CDR1 and CDR2 sequences are GTSNPN and SVGIG (reference sequence). Here the CDR3 DNA reads TGTGCCTGGAACGGTGACAACATGAACACTGAAGCTTTCTTT. As protein: CAWNGDNMNTEAFF. The entire variable domain, with the rest obtained from reference TRBV30 and TRBJ1-1, is as follows: SQTIHQWPATLVQPVGSPLSLECTVEGTSNPNLYWYRQAAGRGLQLLFYSVGIGQISSEVPQNLSASRPQDRQFILSSKKLLLSDSGFYLCAWNGDNMNTEAFFGQGTRLTVV.

This rearrangement joins TRBV5-1 to TRBJ2-7, with 8 bases aligning to TRBD1. The V gene's germline CDR1 is SGHRS and CDR2 YFSETQ. V lost 0 bases, J lost 4 bases, and 9 bases stayed unmatched. This CDR3 comprises 16 residues. The CDR3 reads CASSLAVQGAAYEQYF. DNA for the CDR3: TGCGCCAGCAGCTTGGCCGTGCAGGGGGCTGCATACGAGCAGTACTTC.

This chain connects TRBV12-3 or TRBV12-4 to TRBJ1-5, with D possibly matching TRBD1 (6 bases). The CDR3 extends over 13 amino acids. Trimming left V 5 bases short and J 7 bases short, with 12 bases between. The CDR3 DNA is TGTGCCAGCAGTCGACAGGAAGGCCAGCCCCAGCATTTT. Its protein is CASSRQEGQPQHF.

This sequence joins TRBV30 and TRBJ2-7; TRBD2 aligns across 8 bases. V trimming: 3 bases; J trimming: 5 bases; junction bases outside the gene matches: 9. This CDR3 comprises 14 residues. Looked up from germline, CDR1 is GTSNPN and CDR2 is SVGIG (reference sequence). The CDR3 DNA follows: TGTGCCTGGAGCGTCGGGGGGGGAAGCGACGAGCAGTACTTC. Translation gives CAWSVGGGSDEQYF.

The rearrangement uses TRBV5-6 and TRBJ1-4; 7 nucleotides line up with TRBD1. The J segment lost 10 bases and the V segment lost 0 bases, leaving 15 bases of the junction unmatched. The CDR3 sequence is 17 residues long. Germline assignment: CDR1 SGHDT and CDR2 YYEEEE. The CDR3 DNA reads as TGTGCCAGCAGCTTGGGACGGGCAAAGGGGGCAACTCGAAAACTGTTTTTT. Translating it yields CASSLGRAKGATRKLFF. The full variable domain, in which reference TRBV5-6 and TRBJ1-4 provide the parts outside the CDR3, is DAGVTQSPTHLIKTRGQQVTLRCSPKSGHDTVSWYQQALGQGPQFIFQYYEEEERQRGNFPDRFSGHQFPNYSSELNVNALLLGDSALYLCASSLGRAKGATRKLFFGSGTQLSVL.

The chain employs TRBV2 and TRBJ1-1, with D maybe TRBD1 (6 bases). From germline, CDR1 is SNHLY and CDR2 FYNNEI. The ends were cut back, 6 bases at V and 1 base at J, with 9 bases in the middle. CDR3 size: 13 residues. DNA of the CDR3: TGTGCCAGCAGGGACAGATGGAACACTGAAGCTTTCTTT. This encodes CASRDRWNTEAFF.

The chain recombines TRBV12-3 or TRBV12-4 with TRBJ1-6; D unresolved. CDR3 length: 13 amino acids. Trimming pared 6 bases from V and 12 bases from J, leaving 15 bases between. CDR3 DNA sequence: TGTGCCAGCAGCCTCGCGGAAAACGGACCCCTCCACTTT. This encodes CASSLAENGPLHF.

This sequence joins TRBV7-3 and TRBJ1-1; a possible D gene is TRBD1 (5 bases). Trimming cost V 5 bases and J 0 bases, with 10 bases left between them. The CDR3 is 14 residues long. The germline V gene has CDR1 SGHTA and CDR2 FQGTGA. CDR3 in DNA: TGTGCCAGCAGCCAGGGCGGGGTGAACACTGAAGCTTTCTTT. This sequence encodes CASSQGGVNTEAFF.

This sequence joins TRBV6-5 and TRBJ1-1; D might be TRBD1 (6 bases). The V end was cut by 2 bases, the J end by 8 bases, with 15 bases between. Germline CDR1 is MNHEY and CDR2 is SVGAGI. This CDR3 comprises 14 residues. Here the CDR3 reads CASSYPSRGSEAFF. The CDR3 nucleotides are TGTGCCAGCAGTTACCCGTCGAGGGGGAGCGAAGCTTTCTTT.

This clone was recorded a few times. J is TRBJ1-2 and V is TRBV19; D may be TRBD1 (6 bases). This CDR3 is built from 13 residues. Trimming left V 3 bases short and J 5 bases short, with 10 bases between. The germline V gene encodes CDR1 LNHDA and CDR2 SQIVND (reference sequence). The CDR3 loop is CASSMGRGYGYTF. The CDR3 region has the DNA TGTGCCAGTAGTATGGGCAGGGGATATGGCTACACCTTC.

The V call is TRBV2, the J call TRBJ1-5; 10 bases map to TRBD1. V shed 6 bases, J shed 2 bases, and the junction held 4 bases outside the gene matches. This CDR3 has 15 residues. The germline V gene has CDR1 SNHLY and CDR2 FYNNEI. CDR3 region: CASRIGTGGNQPQHF. The CDR3 coding sequence is TGTGCCAGCAGAATCGGGACAGGGGGCAATCAGCCCCAGCATTTT.

This clone was picked up one time. This chain joins TRBV7-8 and TRBJ2-2; tentative D call: TRBD2 (6 bases). The CDR3 runs to 15 residues. The germline V gene encodes CDR1 SGHVS and CDR2 FQNEAQ. V was clipped by 2 bases and J by 6 bases, with 13 bases between them. The chain's CDR3 is CASSLSSGGPGELFF. In DNA, the CDR3 is TGTGCCAGCAGCTTATCTTCAGGAGGGCCCGGGGAGCTGTTTTTT.

The chain has TRBV19 and TRBJ1-2, with D possibly being TRBD1 (5 bases). CDR3 length: 12 residues. Trimming left V 7 bases short and J 4 bases short, with 10 bases between. Germline CDR1 is LNHDA and CDR2 is SQIVND (reference sequence). The CDR3 bases are TGTGCCAGTACCACCGGGGGCTATGGCTACACCTTC. Translation: CASTTGGYGYTF.

The chain recombines TRBV2 with TRBJ1-1; D is ambiguous. The V and J ends lost 7 bases and 4 bases respectively, with 16 bases between them. CDR1 and CDR2 (germline): SNHLY, FYNNEI. The CDR3 consists of 14 residues. CDR3 nucleotide sequence: TGTGCCAGCAATGTCAATAAATGGGCCACTGAAGCTTTCTTT. Translating gives CASNVNKWATEAFF.

The rearrangement links TRBV5-1 to TRBJ2-1; 8 bases fit TRBD2. Trimming took 6 bases from V and 5 from J; bases not matched to a gene: 10. The CDR3 loop spans 15 amino acids. Germline assignment: CDR1 SGHRS and CDR2 YFSETQ. The CDR3 protein is CASNSGTRVDNEQFF. The CDR3 DNA reads TGCGCCAGCAATTCCGGGACTAGGGTAGACAATGAGCAGTTCTTC.

This sequence joins TRBV5-8 and TRBJ1-4; D is ambiguous. The V end lost 0 bases, the J end lost 5 bases, and 11 bases lay between the germline ends. The CDR3 is 15 residues long. Germline V gene data show CDR1 as SGHTS and CDR2 as YDEGEE. In DNA form, the CDR3 reads TGTGCCAGCAGCTTGGTATCGACGGGAAATGAAAAACTGTTTTTT. It specifies CASSLVSTGNEKLFF.

The J gene is TRBJ1-3, the V gene TRBV12-5, with 9 bases lining up with TRBD1. The germline V gene encodes CDR1 LGHNT and CDR2 FRNRAP. The V and J ends lost 5 bases and 3 bases, in that order; junction bases with no gene match: 8. The CDR3 runs to 16 residues. The CDR3 reads CASGTGQGLFGNTIYF. The CDR3 bases are TGTGCTAGTGGTACGGGACAGGGCTTGTTTGGAAACACCATATATTTT.